These 28 T cell receptor beta chains were all obtained from the same sample, sequenced in a study of T cell responses to AZD1222 COVID-19 vaccine. The protocol was immunoSEQ multiplex PCR, while the TCRdb copy is restricted to in-frame clones and leaves out a portion. The table has under 95,000 clones, over 85% seen once; the top ten hold about 3%. Sample: peripheral blood, taken on day 0 of AZD1222 vaccination. These TCRs come from an adult in good health.

This rearrangement joins TRBV28 to TRBJ2-7, with 10 positions matching TRBD2. This CDR3 region has 14 residues. The junction had 4 bases not matched to a gene; V was cut back by 6 bases and J by 2 bases. The V gene's germline CDR1 is MDHEN and CDR2 SYDVKM. DNA for the CDR3: TGTGCCAGCAGCAAACTAGCGGGGACCTACGAGCAGTACTTC. It is translated as CASSKLAGTYEQYF.

The chain carries TRBV19 and TRBJ1-6; D is ambiguous. The CDR3 contains 15 residues. Germline V lookup: CDR1 LNHDA, CDR2 SQIVND (reference sequence). V was trimmed by 6 bases and J by 7 bases, leaving 16 bases between them. The CDR3 spells CASRLQTTQNSPLHF. The CDR3 DNA follows: TGTGCCAGTAGGCTACAGACAACTCAAAATTCACCCCTCCACTTT. Full variable domain (missing parts from reference TRBV19 and TRBJ1-6): DGGITQSPKYLFRKEGQNVTLSCEQNLNHDAMYWYRQDPGQGLRLIYYSQIVNDFQKGDIAEGYSVSREKKESFPLTVTSAQKNPTAFYLCASRLQTTQNSPLHFGNGTRLTVT.

The chain is built from TRBV10-1 and TRBJ2-7; D gene ambiguous. The germline V gene encodes CDR1 WNHNN and CDR2 SYGVQD (reference sequence). Trimming took 0 bases from V and 4 from J, leaving 16 bases between them. The CDR3 extends over 16 amino acids. CDR3 bases: TGCGCCAGCAGTGAGTCCGGGCGGAAGGGAATGTACGAGCAGTACTTC. Its protein product is CASSESGRKGMYEQYF.

V and J are TRBV28 and TRBJ2-1, with no clear D. This CDR3 has 13 residues. Trimming cost V 8 bases and J 3 bases, with 11 bases left between them. Germline-derived CDR1 and CDR2 are MDHEN and SYDVKM. The CDR3 DNA reads TGTGCCAGCCTGACTTCGAACTACAATGAGCAGTTCTTC. The encoded protein is CASLTSNYNEQFF.

The chain couples TRBV5-6 to TRBJ2-5, with no clear D. From germline, CDR1 is SGHDT and CDR2 YYEEEE. V lost 0 bases to trimming and J lost 7 bases, with 13 bases between them. The CDR3 is 14 amino acids. CDR3 sequence reads: CASSLVAGLATQYF. Here the CDR3 DNA reads TGTGCCAGCAGCTTGGTGGCAGGTTTGGCGACCCAGTACTTC.

The chain joins TRBV9 to TRBJ1-3; D might be TRBD1 (6 bases). V lost 3 bases and J 0 bases, leaving 13 bases between the germline ends. The CDR3 runs to 16 residues. Per the germline V gene, CDR1 is SGDLS and CDR2 is YYNGEE. The CDR3 DNA reads TGTGCCAGCAGCGGGGGGCAGGTGTACTCTGGAAACACCATATATTTT. This sequence encodes CASSGGQVYSGNTIYF.

CDR3 nucleotide sequence: TGTGCCAGTAGTTTCCTAGCGGGATCAGGGGAGCAGTACTTC. This encodes CASSFLAGSGEQYF. This chain connects TRBV19 to TRBJ2-7, with 9 positions matching TRBD2. The CDR3 runs 14 residues. CDR1 is LNHDA and CDR2 is SQIVND in the germline V gene (reference sequence). Trimming at V came to 5 bases and at J to 7 bases, leaving 9 bases not matched to a gene.

This chain's CDR3 is CASSLGGKDSPLHF. Here the CDR3 DNA reads TGTGCCAGCAGCTTGGGGGGCAAAGATTCACCCCTCCACTTT. The V and J genes are TRBV7-9 and TRBJ1-6, with D maybe TRBD1 (6 bases). Germline assignment: CDR1 SEHNR and CDR2 FQNEAQ (reference sequence). This CDR3 comprises 14 residues. Trimming shortened V by 3 bases and J by 8 bases, and 11 bases separated the two germline ends.

V usage is TRBV27 and J usage is TRBJ1-1; unclear D gene. This CDR3 comprises 13 residues. Deletions cut 2 bases from V and 5 bases from J, with 9 bases between. CDR1 is MNHEY, CDR2 SMNVEV, per germline (reference sequence). The CDR3 loop is CASSLRGWTEAFF. The CDR3 bases are TGTGCCAGCAGTTTACGGGGATGGACTGAAGCTTTCTTT.

V and J are TRBV9 and TRBJ2-5, with 10 bases aligning to TRBD2. Unmatched junction bases numbered 3, after V lost 3 bases and J lost 4 bases. The CDR3 spans 14 residues. Germline assignment: CDR1 SGDLS and CDR2 YYNGEE. The CDR3 DNA is TGTGCCAGCAGCGAAGCGGGGGGGTCAGAGACCCAGTACTTC. This sequence encodes CASSEAGGSETQYF.

The CDR3 region has the DNA TGTGCCAGCAGCTTAGCCACTAGCATAAGTACCGATGAGCAGTTCTTC. Its protein is CASSLATSISTDEQFF. This rearrangement joins TRBV11-3 to TRBJ2-1; D possibly corresponds to TRBD2 (6 bases). Germline CDR1 reads SGHNT; CDR2 reads YENEEA. This CDR3 spans 16 amino acids. Trimming shortened V by 1 base and J by 8 bases, and 18 bases separated the two germline ends.

The V call is TRBV9, the J call TRBJ2-7; TRBD2 matches 9 bases. The CDR3 is 15 residues long. Per germline, CDR1 SGDLS and CDR2 YYNGEE. After removal of 0 bases from V and 3 bases from J, the junction contained 4 bases not matched to a gene. CDR3 amino acids: CASSVAGSGSYEQYF. The CDR3, as DNA: TGTGCCAGCAGCGTAGCGGGTAGCGGGAGCTACGAGCAGTACTTC.

The chain is built from TRBV7-8 and TRBJ2-7; D is unresolved. Germline CDR1 reads SGHVS; CDR2 reads FQNEAQ. This CDR3 region has 12 residues. Between the trimmed V and J ends, which lost 2 bases and 6 bases, there was a span of 8 bases. The CDR3 DNA reads TGTGCCAGCAGCTTATACGAGGCCGAGCAGTACTTC. This sequence encodes CASSLYEAEQYF. The full variable domain, its missing parts supplied by reference TRBV7-8 and TRBJ2-7, is GAGVSQSPRYKVAKRGQDVALRCDPISGHVSLFWYQQALGQGPEFLTYFQNEAQLDKSGLPSDRFFAERPEGSVSTLKIQRTQQEDSAVYLCASSLYEAEQYFGPGTRLTVT.

The gene calls are TRBV6-2 or TRBV6-3 and TRBJ2-2; either TRBD1 or TRBD2 may supply D (5 bases each). Germline CDR1 is MNHEY and CDR2 is SVGEGT. This CDR3 comprises 15 residues. Trimming left V 6 bases short and J 4 bases short, with 15 bases between. The CDR3: CASSRAGTGTGELFF. Written as DNA, the CDR3 is TGTGCCAGCAGCCGGGCCGGGACGGGCACCGGGGAGCTGTTTTTT.

The rearrangement joins TRBV27 to TRBJ2-2, with D perhaps matching TRBD1 (6 bases). Germline assignment: CDR1 MNHEY and CDR2 SMNVEV (reference sequence). The CDR3 loop spans 15 amino acids. V lost 5 bases and J 5 bases, leaving 15 bases between the germline ends. The CDR3 DNA follows: TGTGCCAGCAGTCCACAGGGTCTGTTGACCGGGGAGCTGTTTTTT. Translating gives CASSPQGLLTGELFF.

This chain links TRBV5-4 with TRBJ2-3; 8 positions match TRBD1. The CDR3 covers 15 residues. The trim removed 4 bases at V and 0 bases at J, leaving 4 bases unmatched. Germline CDR1 and CDR2: SGHNT and YYREEE (reference sequence). CDR3 residues: CASSPGGLSTDTQYF. The CDR3, as DNA: TGTGCCAGCAGCCCAGGGGGCCTAAGCACAGATACGCAGTATTTT.

This clone turned up a few times. The rearrangement uses TRBV6-5 and TRBJ1-1, with 9 bases fitting TRBD1. Looked up from germline, CDR1 is MNHEY and CDR2 is SVGAGI. The V and J ends lost 6 bases and 1 base, in that order; junction bases with no gene match: 9. The CDR3 is made up of 16 amino acids. CDR3 residues: CASRYRGQGRNTEAFF. DNA of the CDR3: TGTGCCAGCAGGTACCGGGGACAGGGACGGAACACTGAAGCTTTCTTT.

The table lists this clone with a count of one. CDR3 sequence: CASSQDAARENIQYF. The CDR3, as DNA: TGTGCCAGCAGCCAAGATGCGGCCAGGGAAAACATTCAGTACTTC. This chain links TRBV14 with TRBJ2-4; possibly TRBD1 for D (5 bases). Per the germline V gene, CDR1 is SGHDN and CDR2 is FVKESK. The V end was cut by 0 bases, the J end by 5 bases, with 11 bases between. The CDR3 is 15 residues long.

The chain combines TRBV13 with TRBJ1-2; D is undetermined. CDR3 length equals 15 residues. Germline lookup yields CDR1 PRHDT and CDR2 FYEKMQ (reference sequence). Trimming shortened V by 2 bases and J by 1 base, and 11 bases separated the two germline ends. CDR3 residues: CASSLTGQSNYGYTF. In nucleotides, the CDR3 is TGTGCCAGCAGCTTAACTGGGCAGAGTAACTATGGCTACACCTTC.

The chain is built from TRBV11-1 and TRBJ1-4; D not certain. The CDR3 has 11 residues. The germline CDR1 and CDR2 sequences are SGHAT and FQDESV (reference sequence). Trimming removed 5 bases at V and 5 bases at J, with 3 bases between. The CDR3 here is CASSRNEKLFF. The CDR3 DNA reads as TGTGCCAGCAGCCGAAATGAAAAACTGTTTTTT.

In this sample, this clone turned up a few times. This rearrangement joins TRBV14 to TRBJ2-5; D is ambiguous. The CDR3 consists of 13 residues. Germline V gene sequence: CDR1 SGHDN, CDR2 FVKESK. V was cut by 3 bases and J by 1 base, with 6 bases left in between. CDR3 bases: TGTGCCAGCAGCCAGAACAGCCAAGAGACCCAGTACTTC. It translates to CASSQNSQETQYF.

This rearrangement joins TRBV28 to TRBJ2-1; D gene ambiguous. The CDR3 runs 13 residues. V was cut by 10 bases and J by 2 bases, with 12 bases left in between. The germline V gene encodes CDR1 MDHEN and CDR2 SYDVKM. The CDR3 here is CATLRGPYNEQFF. Here the CDR3 DNA reads TGTGCCACCCTACGCGGCCCCTACAATGAGCAGTTCTTC.

The chain uses TRBV6-5 and TRBJ2-2, with D possibly being TRBD2 (7 bases). The CDR3 extends over 12 amino acids. Trimming pared 6 bases from V and 9 bases from J, leaving 11 bases between. In germline, CDR1 is MNHEY, CDR2 SVGAGI. CDR3 protein: CASRGGGRELFF. In DNA, the CDR3 is TGTGCCAGCAGAGGGGGGGGCAGGGAGCTGTTTTTT.

The J gene is TRBJ1-6, the V gene TRBV5-1; TRBD1 aligns across 10 bases. This CDR3 has 15 amino acids. CDR1 is SGHRS, CDR2 YFSETQ, per germline. The trim removed 7 bases at V and 6 bases at J, leaving 7 bases unmatched. CDR3 nucleotide sequence: TGCGCCAGCCAGACAGGGGGCCTCACTAATTCACCCCTCCACTTT. It specifies CASQTGGLTNSPLHF. The complete variable domain, with remaining parts taken from reference TRBV5-1 and TRBJ1-6, reads KAGVTQTPRYLIKTRGQQVTLSCSPISGHRSVSWYQQTPGQGLQFLFEYFSETQRNKGNFPGRFSGRQFSNSRSEMNVSTLELGDSALYLCASQTGGLTNSPLHFGNGTRLTVT.

This clone was detected only once. The chain recombines TRBV6-1 with TRBJ1-5; D is perhaps TRBD1 (5 bases). Trimming took 0 bases from V and 6 from J, leaving 9 bases between them. Germline V gene sequence: CDR1 MNHNS, CDR2 SASEGT. CDR3 size: 14 residues. The CDR3 DNA follows: TGTGCCAGCAGTGAAGCCCAGGGTCCTCAGCCCCAGCATTTT. This encodes CASSEAQGPQPQHF.

This sequence joins TRBV29-1 and TRBJ1-2, with 8 nucleotides matching TRBD1. The trim removed 6 bases at V and 7 bases at J, leaving 13 bases unmatched. The CDR3 consists of 14 residues. Germline V gene sequence: CDR1 SQVTM, CDR2 ANQGSEA. The CDR3: CSVWGGQGAGGYTF. The CDR3 nucleotides are TGCAGCGTGTGGGGAGGCCAGGGGGCCGGTGGCTACACCTTC. Drawing the rest from reference TRBV29-1 and TRBJ1-2, the complete variable domain is SAVISQKPSRDICQRGTSLTIQCQVDSQVTMMFWYRQQPGQSLTLIATANQGSEATYESGFVIDKFPISRPNLTFSTLTVSNMSPEDSSIYLCSVWGGQGAGGYTFGSGTRLTVV.

V usage is TRBV27 and J usage is TRBJ2-7; D may be TRBD1 (6 bases). The CDR3 spans 14 residues. CDR1 is MNHEY, CDR2 SMNVEV, per germline (reference sequence). V lost 6 bases, J lost 4 bases, and 16 bases lay in between. The CDR3 is CASRGQGDYYEQYF. The CDR3 coding sequence is TGTGCCAGCAGGGGACAAGGGGATTATTACGAGCAGTACTTC.

The chain combines TRBV6-5 with TRBJ1-4; 9 bases align to TRBD1. Germline assignment: CDR1 MNHEY and CDR2 SVGAGI. V lost 6 bases and J lost 6; bases outside the gene matches: 8. There are 15 residues in the CDR3. The CDR3 DNA reads as TGTGCCAGCAGAGGAAAATGGACAGGGGATGAAAAACTGTTTTTT. Its protein is CASRGKWTGDEKLFF.